The present TCR beta chain was sequenced within a study of monozygotic twins with inflammatory bowel disease. General study points: Patients received differing immunosuppressive treatments, which may have added variability to their repertoires. Between concordant and discordant twins, repertoire similarity failed to differ, a result that limited power may explain.

Germline loops: CDR1 DFQATT, CDR2 SNEGSKA (reference sequence). CDR3 length equals 15 residues. Each UMI harboured a 6-nucleotide sample barcode and was appended via template switching. TCRdb reanalyzed the 5' RACE reads and collapses them to one entry per CDR3 protein, without DNA. Its clone listing holds fewer than 550,000 distinct CDR3 sequences. On this clonotype itself: Its target is not known.

The sequenced sample was blood. This clonotype originated in a human donor with ulcerative colitis or Crohn's disease, or a healthy co-twin of an affected twin (not recorded which). The chain combines TRBV20-1 with TRBJ2-3. The CDR3 reads CSARDTQTSTDTQYF.